These T cell receptor beta chains were read from a single sample in a study of cytomegalovirus exposure and HLA in healthy donors. TCRdb's table, derived via immunoSEQ multiplex PCR, lists solely in-frame clones and lacks some. The table lists about 170,000 clones, about three quarters of them singletons, with more than 0.75% in the top ten. Material for sequencing was PBMCs. These receptors all come from a woman in her 50s in good health and CMV-seropositive. The CDR3 runs from the conserved cysteine through the conserved F or W. D genes are given only for firm matches. Clone size, where shown, is once, few, many, or a class for clones that have expanded.

v_gene	abundance	d_gene	j_gene	CDR3aa	CDR3nt
TRBV19	few	TRBD1	TRBJ2-7	CASSTGTANSYEQYF	TGTGCCAGTAGTACCGGGACAGCGAACTCCTACGAGCAGTACTTC
TRBV7-6	.	TRBD1	TRBJ2-5	CASRSDREETQYF	TGTGCCAGCAGGAGTGACAGGGAAGAGACCCAGTACTTC
TRBV6-1	.	TRBD1	TRBJ2-1	CASSEAFTGQGYNEQFF	TGTGCCAGCAGTGAAGCGTTTACGGGACAGGGCTACAATGAGCAGTTCTTC
TRBV11-2	once	TRBD2	TRBJ2-5	CASSFEAGEETQYF	TGTGCCAGCAGCTTTGAAGCGGGAGAAGAGACCCAGTACTTC
TRBV11-2	.	.	TRBJ1-1	CASSLHSQDSEYEAFF	TGTGCCAGCAGCTTACATTCTCAGGACAGCGAATATGAAGCTTTCTTT
TRBV6-1	.	.	TRBJ2-5	CASSEDTRETQYF	TGTGCCAGCAGTGAGGACACGCGGGAGACCCAGTACTTC
TRBV7-2	.	.	TRBJ2-7	CASRETGTAPSYEQYF	TGTGCCAGCAGGGAAACAGGGACGGCCCCCTCCTACGAGCAGTACTTC
TRBV30	.	.	TRBJ2-1	CAWSLLASAVHFF	TGTGCCTGGAGTTTATTGGCTAGCGCCGTCCACTTCTTC
TRBV9	.	.	TRBJ1-2	CASSSGNKDYGYTF	TGTGCCAGCAGTAGCGGGAATAAGGACTATGGCTACACCTTC
TRBV7-2	.	.	TRBJ1-2	CASSSGLASGYTF	TGTGCCAGCAGCTCCGGACTCGCGAGTGGCTACACCTTC
TRBV2	few	TRBD1	TRBJ1-1	CASARQGTNTEAFF	TGTGCCAGCGCCAGACAGGGGACGAACACTGAAGCTTTCTTT
TRBV6-1	.	TRBD1	TRBJ2-7	CASSVQGAAYEQYF	TGTGCCAGCAGCGTACAGGGGGCTGCCTACGAGCAGTACTTC
TRBV19	few	.	TRBJ1-5	CASSSGVHQPQHF	TGTGCCAGTAGTTCGGGGGTACATCAGCCCCAGCATTTT
TRBV19	.	TRBD1	TRBJ1-5	CASRTTGGNSNQPQHF	TGTGCCAGTAGGACGACAGGGGGGAATAGCAATCAGCCCCAGCATTTT
TRBV10-3	.	TRBD1	TRBJ2-7	CAISESKQGGYEQYF	TGTGCCATCAGTGAGTCGAAACAGGGGGGCTACGAGCAGTACTTC
TRBV2	.	.	TRBJ2-6	CASSEAGGTGANVLTF	TGTGCCAGCAGTGAAGCAGGGGGAACTGGGGCCAACGTCCTGACTTTC
TRBV18	.	.	TRBJ1-1	CASSPGGDTEAFF	TGTGCCAGCTCACCAGGAGGGGACACTGAAGCTTTCTTT
TRBV5-6	.	.	TRBJ2-7	CASSHEVNPYEQYF	TGTGCCAGCAGCCACGAGGTGAATCCCTACGAGCAGTACTTC
TRBV2	.	.	TRBJ1-5	CASSYTGSSNQPQHF	TGTGCCAGCAGTTACACAGGGAGTTCCAATCAGCCCCAGCATTTT
TRBV6-5	.	.	TRBJ1-6	CASTNQVGGGSPLHF	TGTGCCAGCACAAACCAGGTCGGGGGGGGGTCACCCCTCCACTTT
TRBV18	few	TRBD1	TRBJ2-7	CASSRTGYEQYF	TGTGCCAGCTCAAGGACAGGATACGAGCAGTACTTC
TRBV7-9	.	.	TRBJ2-2	CASSLAQVAQHTGELFF	TGTGCCAGCAGCTTAGCGCAAGTTGCACAGCACACCGGGGAGCTGTTTTTT
TRBV18	.	TRBD1	TRBJ1-3	CASSHDRQGAGNTIYF	TGTGCCAGCTCACACGATCGACAGGGGGCTGGAAACACCATATATTTT
TRBV15	.	TRBD1	TRBJ2-3	CATSRTQTGDTQYF	TGTGCCACCAGCAGGACCCAGACAGGGGATACGCAGTATTTT